This T cell receptor beta chain was identified in a study of OX40 agonist ivuxolimab in advanced cancers. Trimming left V 1 base short and J 6 bases short, with 10 bases between. In germline, CDR1 is SGHRS, CDR2 YFSETQ. The CDR3 runs 13 residues. Assay used: immunoSEQ multiplex PCR; TCRdb lists only in-frame clones, some missing. Here the sample spans 60,000 to 70,000 clones, approximately 86% being singletons. Sequencing used CD4+ or CD8+ T cells sorted from blood, obtained in a trial of the OX40 agonist ivuxolimab. The chain is built from TRBV5-1 and TRBJ1-1; D remains unclear. This TCR was sampled from an adult with an advanced solid tumor such as melanoma, head and neck, liver or kidney cancer. Here the CDR3 reads CASSLSWVSEAFF. CDR3 DNA sequence: TGCGCCAGCAGCTTGAGTTGGGTATCTGAAGCTTTCTTT.